These 25 T cell receptor beta chains were all obtained from the same sample, sequenced in a study of shared clonotypes between healthy human individuals (dated by TCRdb to about 2020). Libraries were built with the immunoSEQ multiplex PCR assay. TCRdb retrieved this table from immuneACCESS and kept in-frame rearrangements only. Not all clones are present; in checked studies, unresolved V genes account for under half, and no reason is known for the remainder. Here the sample has some 2,500,000 clones; 85% to 95% occur a single time. The ten top clones hold around 0.38% of the sample. The sequenced sample consisted of naive CD4+ T cells from PBMCs. The cell subset or site label for this specimen denotes: CD45RA+ positively selected. The receptors derive from a man between 18 and 35 years old in good health. Some clones in this sample may be carry-over from other donors' samples.

About this clone: The sample contains more than one DNA sequence encoding this CDR3. The rearrangement joins TRBV7-9 to TRBJ2-1, with a weak D call TRBD1 (6 bases). V lost 0 bases to trimming and J lost 6 bases, with 6 bases between them. The CDR3 loop spans 13 amino acids. Germline loops: CDR1 SEHNR, CDR2 FQNEAQ (reference sequence). CDR3 sequence: CASSLAGGNEQFF. In DNA form, the CDR3 reads TGTGCCAGCAGCTTAGCAGGGGGCAATGAGCAGTTCTTC.

The chain recombines TRBV7-3 with TRBJ2-1, with TRBD2 identical over 11 bases. The CDR3 contains 17 residues. With 4 bases clipped from V and 0 bases from J, the junction kept 5 bases outside the gene matches. CDR1 is SGHTA and CDR2 is FQGTGA in the germline V gene. The CDR3 sequence: CASSSLAGGPSYNEQFF. CDR3 nucleotides: TGTGCCAGCAGCTCCTTAGCGGGAGGGCCCTCCTACAATGAGCAGTTCTTC.

This clone was seen more than once but under ten times. The gene calls are TRBV10-1 and TRBJ2-1; 10 nucleotides agree with TRBD2. The CDR3 sequence is 13 residues long. The J segment lost 8 bases and the V segment lost 6 bases, leaving 4 bases of the junction unmatched. Germline V gives CDR1 WNHNN, CDR2 SYGVQD (reference sequence). The CDR3 region is CASRAGGYDEQFF. The DNA of the CDR3 is TGCGCCAGCAGAGCGGGAGGGTACGATGAGCAGTTCTTC.

The gene calls are TRBV9 and TRBJ2-2, with 9 nucleotides matching TRBD2. CDR3 length equals 16 residues. Trimming took 3 bases from V and 4 from J; bases not matched to a gene: 7. Germline loops: CDR1 SGDLS, CDR2 YYNGEE. The CDR3 nucleotides read TGTGCCAGCAGCGGAAGCGGGAGGATCGCCACCGGGGAGCTGTTTTTT. It encodes CASSGSGRIATGELFF.

The chain is built from TRBV5-1 and TRBJ2-5; tentatively, D is TRBD1 (5 bases). CDR1 and CDR2 (germline): SGHRS, YFSETQ. V lost 1 base and J 1 base, leaving 11 bases between the germline ends. This CDR3 comprises 15 residues. The CDR3 reads CASSLRGALQETQYF. CDR3 coding DNA: TGCGCCAGCAGCTTGCGTGGGGCCCTCCAAGAGACCCAGTACTTC.

The V gene is TRBV10-1, the J gene TRBJ2-7; D might be TRBD1 (5 bases). The CDR3 runs 16 residues. CDR1 is WNHNN, CDR2 SYGVQD, per germline (reference sequence). The V end was cut by 2 bases, the J end by 1 base, with 15 bases between. The CDR3 loop reads CASSEEAAGSSYEQYF. The CDR3 bases are TGCGCCAGCAGTGAGGAAGCCGCAGGGTCTTCCTACGAGCAGTACTTC.

The chain carries TRBV28 and TRBJ2-6, with D unclear. Germline loops: CDR1 MDHEN, CDR2 SYDVKM. The ends were cut back, 1 base at V and 0 bases at J, with 13 bases in the middle. The CDR3 covers 18 residues. CDR3 DNA: TGTGCCAGCAGTTTATTGGGCGGAGCTAGCTCTGGGGCCAACGTCCTGACTTTC. Translating gives CASSLLGGASSGANVLTF.

The rearrangement links TRBV28 to TRBJ2-7, with a tentative D call TRBD1 (7 bases). Germline loops: CDR1 MDHEN, CDR2 SYDVKM. V was cut by 7 bases and J by 2 bases, with 15 bases left in between. The CDR3 sequence is 14 residues long. In DNA, the CDR3 is TGTGCCAGCACGGGGGACAGCCCCACCTACGAGCAGTACTTC. Translated: CASTGDSPTYEQYF.

A few counts support this clone. This chain uses TRBV12-5 with TRBJ1-1; D not resolved. There are 11 residues in the CDR3. CDR1 is LGHNT and CDR2 is FRNRAP in the germline V gene. The V end lost 7 bases, the J end lost 10 bases, and 13 bases lay between the germline ends. The CDR3 bases are TGTGCTAGTGTAAGGTCGGGATCAGCTTTCTTT. As protein: CASVRSGSAFF.

The V and J genes are TRBV28 and TRBJ1-2, with D maybe TRBD1 (6 bases). Trimming shortened V by 6 bases and J by 12 bases, and 23 bases separated the two germline ends. Looked up from germline, CDR1 is MDHEN and CDR2 is SYDVKM. This CDR3 comprises 14 residues. The CDR3 here is CASSTGTHSLAHTF. In DNA form, the CDR3 reads TGTGCCAGCAGCACCGGGACACACTCTCTTGCACACACCTTC.

The rearrangement uses TRBV6-5 and TRBJ2-7; D is unclear. Trimming took off 4 bases at V and 5 bases at J, with 12 bases between the two ends. The V gene's germline CDR1 is MNHEY and CDR2 SVGAGI. CDR3 length equals 13 residues. The CDR3 sequence is CASSSLLRDEQYF. CDR3 sequence (DNA): TGTGCCAGCAGTTCCCTGTTACGAGACGAGCAGTACTTC.

On this clone: Other DNA variants within this sample encode the same CDR3. The rearrangement uses TRBV30 and TRBJ2-1; D gene unclear. V was clipped by 3 bases and J by 2 bases, with 8 bases between them. Germline values: CDR1 GTSNPN, CDR2 SVGIG (reference sequence). This CDR3 is 13 amino acids long. CDR3 sequence reads: CAWSLGPYNEQFF. The CDR3 bases are TGTGCCTGGAGCCTCGGGCCCTACAATGAGCAGTTCTTC.

Of note for this clone: This sample includes further DNA sequences coding for the same CDR3. V gene TRBV18 combines with J gene TRBJ2-5; D uncertain. Germline V gene sequence: CDR1 KGHSH, CDR2 LQKENI. The CDR3 has 13 amino acids. V was clipped by 3 bases and J by 5 bases, with 10 bases between them. The CDR3 region is CASSPGLEETQYF. The CDR3 coding sequence is TGTGCCAGCTCACCCGGGCTGGAGGAGACCCAGTACTTC.

J is TRBJ2-7 and V is TRBV30; 10 nucleotides match TRBD1. With V trimmed by 1 base and J by 1 base, 19 bases remained unmatched. CDR3 length: 20 residues. Germline CDR1 is GTSNPN and CDR2 is SVGIG (reference sequence). The CDR3 region is CAWSGGSGQGISKGSYEQYF. CDR3 coding DNA: TGTGCCTGGAGTGGGGGGTCGGGACAGGGGATCTCCAAGGGGTCCTACGAGCAGTACTTC.

The rearrangement joins TRBV25-1 to TRBJ2-1; the D is unclear. The V gene's germline CDR1 is MGHDK and CDR2 SYGVNS. This CDR3 comprises 16 residues. V was trimmed by 1 base and J by 0 bases, leaving 10 bases between them. The chain's CDR3 is CASSESVFSSYNEQFF. The DNA of the CDR3 is TGTGCCAGCAGTGAATCTGTCTTTAGCTCCTACAATGAGCAGTTCTTC.

Turning to this clone: The sample holds other DNA sequences that translate to the same CDR3. This chain links TRBV5-1 with TRBJ2-7; D is possibly TRBD1 (6 bases). The CDR3 is 14 amino acids. Germline CDR1 is SGHRS and CDR2 is YFSETQ. The V end lost 0 bases, the J end lost 4 bases, and 11 bases lay between the germline ends. The CDR3 reads CASSLETGRYEQYF. CDR3 coding DNA: TGCGCCAGCAGCTTGGAAACAGGGAGATACGAGCAGTACTTC.

The CDR3 DNA reads TGTGCCAGTAGTATGGGGGGACCAACCCCCACAGATACGCAGTATTTT. This translates into CASSMGGPTPTDTQYF. The J gene is TRBJ2-3, the V gene TRBV19, with a weak D call TRBD2 (6 bases). Germline-derived CDR1 and CDR2 are LNHDA and SQIVND (reference sequence). Between the trimmed V and J ends, which lost 3 bases and 2 bases, there was a span of 15 bases. The CDR3 sequence is 16 residues long.

CDR3: CASSGLSTEAFF. The CDR3 coding sequence is TGTGCCAGCAGCGGACTGTCCACTGAAGCTTTCTTT. This chain connects TRBV2 to TRBJ1-1; D gene uncertain. The CDR3 extends over 12 amino acids. Germline-derived CDR1 and CDR2 are SNHLY and FYNNEI. Trimming stripped 6 bases from V and 4 bases from J, with 9 bases between.

The chain has TRBV28 and TRBJ1-2; D not certain. The CDR3 is made up of 13 amino acids. V was cut by 6 bases and J by 5 bases, with 13 bases left in between. Germline V gene lookup returns CDR1 MDHEN and CDR2 SYDVKM. CDR3 sequence: CASRRSDLYGYTF. As DNA, the CDR3 is TGTGCCAGCAGGAGGAGCGATTTGTATGGCTACACCTTC.

This clone was observed a single time. The chain carries TRBV18 and TRBJ1-1; D is perhaps TRBD1 (6 bases). Germline CDR1 and CDR2: KGHSH and LQKENI. The CDR3 length is 15 residues. The V and J ends lost 3 bases and 3 bases respectively, with 14 bases between them. In nucleotides, the CDR3 is TGTGCCAGCTCACCCCTTCAGGGGTGGGACACTGAAGCTTTCTTT. Its protein is CASSPLQGWDTEAFF.

CDR3 nucleotide sequence: TGTGCCAGCAGCCCGGTAAGGGGGGGCCTGCCCTCTGGAAACACCATATATTTT. Its protein is CASSPVRGGLPSGNTIYF. The chain employs TRBV7-9 and TRBJ1-3; maybe TRBD1 (6 bases). Germline assignment: CDR1 SEHNR and CDR2 FQNEAQ (reference sequence). The CDR3 length is 18 residues. Trimming pared 5 bases from V and 0 bases from J, leaving 20 bases between.

The chain is built from TRBV18 and TRBJ2-4; 9 nucleotides agree with TRBD1. Trimming cost V 1 base and J 1 base; bases outside gene matches: 2. Germline CDR1 KGHSH, CDR2 LQKENI. This CDR3 is built from 16 residues. The CDR3 coding sequence is TGTGCCAGCTCACCACAACAGGGGGCGGCCAAAAACATTCAGTACTTC. Translating gives CASSPQQGAAKNIQYF.

The V gene is TRBV2, the J gene TRBJ2-3; TRBD1 aligns across 7 bases. Germline loops: CDR1 SNHLY, CDR2 FYNNEI. J was trimmed by 1 base and V by 6 bases; bases with no gene match: 4. The CDR3 has 14 amino acids. Here the CDR3 DNA reads TGTGCCAGCAGATCCCAGGGGGGCACAGATACGCAGTATTTT. This sequence encodes CASRSQGGTDTQYF. The full variable domain, with the rest looked up from reference TRBV2 and TRBJ2-3, is EPEVTQTPSHQVTQMGQEVILRCVPISNHLYFYWYRQILGQKVEFLVSFYNNEISEKSEIFDDQFSVERPDGSNFTLKIRSTKLEDSAMYFCASRSQGGTDTQYFGPGTRLTVL.

The genes are TRBV7-2 and TRBJ2-1; 9 positions match TRBD1. After removal of 5 bases from V and 0 bases from J, the junction contained 5 bases not matched to a gene. The CDR3 is 16 amino acids. Germline CDR1 reads SGHTA; CDR2 reads FQGNSA. In nucleotides, the CDR3 is TGTGCCAGCAGCCCGGGACAGGGTAGCTCCTACAATGAGCAGTTCTTC. Its protein product is CASSPGQGSSYNEQFF.

V usage is TRBV11-2 and J usage is TRBJ2-3; D is uncertain. The V gene's germline CDR1 is SGHAT and CDR2 FQNNGV. V gave up 2 bases and J gave up 2 bases, with 11 bases separating them. The CDR3 contains 15 residues. CDR3 DNA sequence: TGTGCCAGCAGCTTAAACGACCGACCCACAGATACGCAGTATTTT. Translated, it gives CASSLNDRPTDTQYF.